One and the same sample provided the 29 T cell receptor beta chains below, sequenced in a study of cytomegalovirus exposure and HLA in healthy donors. The PCR was carried out with 60 Vbeta primers and 13 Jbeta primers. Some clones are missing from TCRdb's copy, which holds only in-frame ones; the method was immunoSEQ multiplex PCR. This sample's table has around 130,000 clones. Sequencing was done on a sample of PBMCs. The receptor source for this set is a woman aged 60 to 75 in good health and CMV-seronegative.

The chain links TRBV19 to TRBJ1-2; 11 bases are a match to TRBD1. Germline V gene sequence: CDR1 LNHDA, CDR2 SQIVND (reference sequence). This CDR3 is 13 amino acids long. Losses at the gene ends were 6 bases for V and 8 bases for J; bases not matched to a gene: 5. The CDR3: CASRGQGARGYTF. CDR3 sequence (DNA): TGTGCCAGTAGAGGACAGGGGGCGCGGGGCTACACCTTC. The full variable domain, completed using reference TRBV19 and TRBJ1-2, is DGGITQSPKYLFRKEGQNVTLSCEQNLNHDAMYWYRQDPGQGLRLIYYSQIVNDFQKGDIAEGYSVSREKKESFPLTVTSAQKNPTAFYLCASRGQGARGYTFGSGTRLTVV.

The chain links TRBV5-1 to TRBJ2-7; D is possibly TRBD2 (5 bases). V dropped 2 bases and J dropped 5 bases, with 17 bases sitting between them. Germline V gives CDR1 SGHRS, CDR2 YFSETQ. The CDR3 length is 15 residues. CDR3 protein: CASSFQRAMNNEQYF. The CDR3 DNA is TGCGCCAGCAGCTTTCAGAGGGCCATGAATAACGAGCAGTACTTC.

The rearrangement joins TRBV7-3 to TRBJ2-3; D possibly corresponds to TRBD1 (5 bases). The CDR3 sequence is 17 residues long. Trimming pared 2 bases from V and 0 bases from J, leaving 15 bases between. Germline loops: CDR1 SGHTA, CDR2 FQGTGA. CDR3 sequence (DNA): TGTGCCAGCAGCTTAGGGGCAGACCCCCAAAGCACAGATACGCAGTATTTT. This gives the protein CASSLGADPQSTDTQYF.

This rearrangement joins TRBV5-5 to TRBJ2-5; 10 nucleotides agree with TRBD2. CDR1 and CDR2 (germline): SGHKS, YYEKEE (reference sequence). The J segment lost 2 bases and the V segment lost 5 bases, leaving 6 bases of the junction unmatched. CDR3 length: 15 amino acids. The CDR3 bases are TGTGCCAGCAGAAAAGTAGCGGGGGGACAAGAGACCCAGTACTTC. Its protein product is CASRKVAGGQETQYF.

J is TRBJ2-6 and V is TRBV5-4; D may be TRBD1 (5 bases). Between the trimmed V and J ends, which lost 1 base and 2 bases, there was a span of 7 bases. CDR3 size: 15 residues. The germline gives CDR1 SGHNT, CDR2 YYREEE (reference sequence). CDR3 in amino acids: CASSLRGTGANVLTF. CDR3 bases: TGTGCCAGCAGCTTGAGGGGTACTGGGGCCAACGTCCTGACTTTC.

The chain joins TRBV5-6 to TRBJ2-7; D uncertain. This CDR3 has 13 amino acids. Trimming stripped 0 bases from V and 1 base from J, with 5 bases between. CDR1 SGHDT and CDR2 YYEEEE come from the germline V gene. The CDR3 loop reads CASSLDNSYEQYF. The CDR3 DNA follows: TGTGCCAGCAGCTTGGACAATTCCTACGAGCAGTACTTC. The full variable domain, its missing parts supplied by reference TRBV5-6 and TRBJ2-7, is DAGVTQSPTHLIKTRGQQVTLRCSPKSGHDTVSWYQQALGQGPQFIFQYYEEEERQRGNFPDRFSGHQFPNYSSELNVNALLLGDSALYLCASSLDNSYEQYFGPGTRLTVT.

The chain recombines TRBV5-1 with TRBJ1-1, with 8 bases matching TRBD1. This CDR3 comprises 14 residues. CDR1 SGHRS and CDR2 YFSETQ come from the germline V gene. With 5 bases clipped from V and 4 bases from J, the junction kept 7 bases outside the gene matches. In DNA form, the CDR3 reads TGCGCCAGCAGTCCGGGACAGGAGGTCACTGAAGCTTTCTTT. It is translated as CASSPGQEVTEAFF.

V and J are TRBV29-1 and TRBJ2-7, with 7 bases that match TRBD1. Germline V gene lookup returns CDR1 SQVTM and CDR2 ANQGSEA. V was pared by 5 bases and J by 10 bases, with 17 bases of the junction left unmatched. The CDR3 loop spans 14 amino acids. DNA of the CDR3: TGCAGCGTTAGGGGCCTTGACAGGGAACTTACCCAGTACTTC. It is translated as CSVRGLDRELTQYF.

The chain uses TRBV7-9 and TRBJ2-7, with 7 bases identical to TRBD2. Germline assignment: CDR1 SEHNR and CDR2 FQNEAQ (reference sequence). The CDR3 consists of 14 residues. The V gene end was trimmed by 3 bases and the J gene end by 1 base; junction bases not matched to a gene: 3. The CDR3 here is CASSLGGLSYEQYF. In nucleotides, the CDR3 is TGTGCCAGCAGCTTGGGAGGGTTATCCTACGAGCAGTACTTC.

The chain carries TRBV7-8 and TRBJ2-2, with D perhaps TRBD1 (5 bases). Trimming removed 4 bases at V and 5 bases at J, with 8 bases between. CDR1 and CDR2 (germline): SGHVS, FQNEAQ. This CDR3 region has 13 residues. As DNA, the CDR3 is TGTGCCAGCAGCTCCCGGACAACCGGGGAGCTGTTTTTT. Protein: CASSSRTTGELFF.

This clone shows up as large by frequency. The chain couples TRBV6-4 to TRBJ2-1; TRBD2 matches 11 bases. V gave up 3 bases and J gave up 5 bases; unmatched junction bases: 6. Germline loops: CDR1 MRHNA, CDR2 SNTAGT. The CDR3 is 16 residues long. The CDR3 spells CASSELAGGGDNEQFF. The DNA for the CDR3 is TGTGCCAGCAGTGAGCTAGCGGGAGGCGGGGACAATGAGCAGTTCTTC.

The chain couples TRBV7-3 to TRBJ2-3; a possible D gene is TRBD1 (5 bases). The CDR3 spans 13 residues. Germline CDR1 and CDR2: SGHTA and FQGTGA. V lost 5 bases to trimming and J lost 0 bases, with 6 bases between them. CDR3 sequence (DNA): TGTGCCAGCAGCAGGGGTAGCACAGATACGCAGTATTTT. It encodes CASSRGSTDTQYF. Using reference TRBV7-3 and TRBJ2-3 for the parts outside the CDR3, the full variable domain is GAGVSQTPSNKVTEKGKYVELRCDPISGHTALYWYRQSLGQGPEFLIYFQGTGAADDSGLPNDRFFAVRPEGSVSTLKIQRTERGDSAVYLCASSRGSTDTQYFGPGTRLTVL.

The chain carries TRBV7-9 and TRBJ1-6; D is undetermined. This CDR3 has 14 residues. The germline V and J ends were trimmed by 4 bases and 9 bases, with 13 bases remaining between them. In germline, CDR1 is SEHNR, CDR2 FQNEAQ (reference sequence). CDR3 region: CASSSDTVGSPLHF. Written as DNA, the CDR3 is TGTGCCAGCAGCTCAGACACCGTGGGTTCACCCCTCCACTTT.

This CDR3 reads CASSLGQGVGTEAFF. CDR3 bases: TGTGCCAGCAGCTTGGGACAGGGGGTGGGCACTGAAGCTTTCTTT. This chain joins TRBV5-6 and TRBJ1-1, with TRBD1 identical over 9 bases. CDR3 length: 15 amino acids. Germline loops: CDR1 SGHDT, CDR2 YYEEEE. V shed 0 bases and J 4 bases; nucleotides not matched to a gene: 4.

The chain joins TRBV28 to TRBJ2-7; TRBD1 matches 12 bases. This CDR3 region has 17 residues. Losses at the gene ends were 2 bases for V and 0 bases for J; bases not matched to a gene: 5. In germline, CDR1 is MDHEN, CDR2 SYDVKM. CDR3 in amino acids: CASSLPGQGALSYEQYF. In DNA form, the CDR3 reads TGTGCCAGCAGTTTACCGGGACAGGGGGCCCTCTCCTACGAGCAGTACTTC.

The chain couples TRBV28 to TRBJ2-7; TRBD1 agrees at 12 bases. Trimming removed 6 bases from V and 6 bases from J; junction bases left unmatched: 9. Per the germline V gene, CDR1 is MDHEN and CDR2 is SYDVKM. The CDR3 consists of 15 residues. This CDR3 reads CASSKRDRGLLEQYF. The CDR3 nucleotides are TGTGCCAGCAGCAAGAGGGACAGGGGGCTTCTCGAGCAGTACTTC.

The chain couples TRBV5-4 to TRBJ2-7, with TRBD1 matching over 7 bases. With 3 bases clipped from V and 6 bases from J, the junction kept 6 bases outside the gene matches. The germline V gene encodes CDR1 SGHNT and CDR2 YYREEE (reference sequence). This CDR3 has 13 amino acids. The CDR3 spells CASSSEAGGEQYF. The DNA of the CDR3 is TGTGCCAGCAGCTCAGAGGCAGGGGGCGAGCAGTACTTC.

The chain has TRBV5-1 and TRBJ2-1, with 10 nucleotides matching TRBD1. This CDR3 region has 18 residues. Trimming took 1 base from V and 5 from J; bases not matched to a gene: 12. The germline gives CDR1 SGHRS, CDR2 YFSETQ. CDR3 nucleotide sequence: TGCGCCAGCAGCTTGCTCCTCCACGGGACAGGGGCACACAATGAGCAGTTCTTC. Translating it yields CASSLLLHGTGAHNEQFF.

The rearrangement joins TRBV6-5 to TRBJ2-3, with a weak D call TRBD2 (5 bases). The CDR3 contains 15 residues. Per the germline V gene, CDR1 is MNHEY and CDR2 is SVGAGI. Trimming stripped 7 bases from V and 6 bases from J, with 20 bases between. The CDR3 coding sequence is TGTGCCAGCACCCCCTATGGAGGTAGCGACGATACGCAGTATTTT. Translation gives CASTPYGGSDDTQYF.

The gene calls are TRBV9 and TRBJ2-2; the match to TRBD1 covers 9 bases. J lost 5 bases, V lost 3 bases, and 8 bases had no gene match. Germline V gene sequence: CDR1 SGDLS, CDR2 YYNGEE. The CDR3 is made up of 16 amino acids. Here the CDR3 DNA reads TGTGCCAGCAGCGCCAGACAGGGGGTAGAGACCGGGGAGCTGTTTTTT. This sequence encodes CASSARQGVETGELFF. Full variable domain (remainder filled in from reference TRBV9 and TRBJ2-2): DSGVTQTPKHLITATGQRVTLRCSPRSGDLSVYWYQQSLDQGLQFLIQYYNGEERAKGNILERFSAQQFPDLHSELNLSSLELGDSALYFCASSARQGVETGELFFGEGSRLTVL.

A remark on this clone: The junction departs from the called germline gene at one end, perhaps through a read error. V usage is TRBV10-3 and J usage is TRBJ1-2; perhaps TRBD1 as D (5 bases). There are 14 residues in the CDR3. Per the germline V gene, CDR1 is ENHRY and CDR2 is SYGVKD. The CDR3 is CAITETEFTRGYTF. CDR3 sequence (DNA): TGTGCCATCACTGAGACAGAATTTACCAGAGGCTACACCTTC.

The gene calls are TRBV19 and TRBJ1-1; 8 bases are shared with TRBD1. Germline V gene sequence: CDR1 LNHDA, CDR2 SQIVND (reference sequence). The CDR3 has 15 amino acids. V was clipped by 4 bases and J by 4 bases; unmatched bases: 8. CDR3 nucleotides: TGTGCCAGTAGTAGCCGGACAGGGAGGTTCACTGAAGCTTTCTTT. Translating it yields CASSSRTGRFTEAFF.

The chain recombines TRBV6-5 with TRBJ2-7, with a possible D match to TRBD1 (6 bases). The CDR3 is 14 amino acids. CDR1 is MNHEY, CDR2 SVGAGI, per germline. V shed 5 bases and J shed 3 bases, with 14 bases lying between them. The CDR3 region has the DNA TGTGCCAGCAGTCTCCGCGGACAGAACTACGAGCAGTACTTC. Its protein product is CASSLRGQNYEQYF.

The rearrangement links TRBV9 to TRBJ2-7, with 7 bases fitting TRBD1. CDR1 and CDR2 from the germline V gene are SGDLS and YYNGEE. The ends lost 2 bases at V and 3 bases at J; junction bases unmatched: 5. The CDR3 contains 14 residues. The CDR3 DNA is TGTGCCAGCAGCGTGGCCAGGGGGAGCTACGAGCAGTACTTC. As protein: CASSVARGSYEQYF.

The chain joins TRBV29-1 to TRBJ1-5; the D is unclear. Per germline, CDR1 SQVTM and CDR2 ANQGSEA. Trimming took 4 bases from V and 0 from J, leaving 13 bases between them. The CDR3 is made up of 15 amino acids. The CDR3 spells CSVAFEGLSNQPQHF. The CDR3 DNA is TGCAGCGTTGCTTTCGAGGGCCTTAGCAATCAGCCCCAGCATTTT.

J is TRBJ2-5 and V is TRBV7-2, with D possibly being TRBD1 (5 bases). The DNA end favors TRBJ2-7, so the J call may be wrong. Germline V gene lookup returns CDR1 SGHTA and CDR2 FQGNSA. CDR3 length: 15 amino acids. The CDR3 DNA is TGTGCCAGCACCCACTGGTGGGGCAGTCACTACGAGCAGTACTTC. Translating gives CASTHWWGSHYEQYF.

Comments on this clone: The sample contains more than one DNA sequence encoding this CDR3. The chain employs TRBV6-1 and TRBJ1-5; tentatively, D is TRBD1 (5 bases). Trimming left V 3 bases short and J 4 bases short, with 7 bases between. The CDR3 has 13 amino acids. Germline V lookup: CDR1 MNHNS, CDR2 SASEGT. DNA of the CDR3: TGTGCCAGCAGTGAGCGGGGGAATCAGCCCCAGCATTTT. Its translation: CASSERGNQPQHF.

J is TRBJ1-1 and V is TRBV5-1; D is unclear. This CDR3 region has 15 residues. Trimming cost V 4 bases and J 3 bases, with 16 bases left between them. The V gene's germline CDR1 is SGHRS and CDR2 YFSETQ. The CDR3 is CASSSSSGYYTEAFF. The CDR3 DNA reads as TGCGCCAGCAGCAGCTCGTCAGGATACTACACTGAAGCTTTCTTT. Full variable domain (missing parts from reference TRBV5-1 and TRBJ1-1): KAGVTQTPRYLIKTRGQQVTLSCSPISGHRSVSWYQQTPGQGLQFLFEYFSETQRNKGNFPGRFSGRQFSNSRSEMNVSTLELGDSALYLCASSSSSGYYTEAFFGQGTRLTVV.

The V and J genes are TRBV13 and TRBJ1-4; D perhaps matches TRBD1 (6 bases). The V gene lost 2 bases and the J gene lost 8 bases, with 12 bases spanning the gap. The V gene's germline CDR1 is PRHDT and CDR2 FYEKMQ (reference sequence). The CDR3 consists of 14 residues. Written as DNA, the CDR3 is TGTGCCAGCAGCTTAAATAGGGGGGGGGAAAAACTGTTTTTT. It translates to CASSLNRGGEKLFF.